Following are 18 T cell receptor beta chains from one sample sequenced in a study of blood T cell repertoires in COVID-19. Sequenced by immunoSEQ multiplex PCR; TCRdb stores in-frame clones only, minus some. This repertoire shows 80,000 to 85,000 clones, 88% found once; its top ten account for 4.8%. The sample was peripheral blood. The source of these receptors is a woman older than 75 with acute or convalescent COVID-19.

This clone was seen a few times. The rearrangement uses TRBV27 and TRBJ2-3; 10 nucleotides match TRBD2. The ends lost 0 bases at V and 8 bases at J; junction bases unmatched: 5. Per germline, CDR1 MNHEY and CDR2 SMNVEV (reference sequence). The CDR3 covers 15 residues. CDR3 sequence: CASSLSTSGPPTQYF. The CDR3 nucleotides are TGTGCCAGCAGTTTATCGACTAGCGGGCCGCCTACGCAGTATTTT.

V is TRBV19 and J is TRBJ2-6; 10 positions match TRBD1. This CDR3 is 18 amino acids long. Germline CDR1 and CDR2: LNHDA and SQIVND (reference sequence). Germline trimming cut 3 bases from V and 0 bases from J; bases unmatched to any gene: 5. The CDR3 spells CASSMGGTGVSGANVLTF. In nucleotides, the CDR3 is TGTGCCAGTAGTATGGGTGGGACAGGGGTCTCTGGGGCCAACGTCCTGACTTTC.

The genes are TRBV7-2 and TRBJ2-5, with 12 bases identical to TRBD2. Per germline, CDR1 SGHTA and CDR2 FQGNSA. J gave up 7 bases and V 6 bases, and 12 bases lay outside the gene matches. The CDR3 is 16 amino acids. The CDR3 is CASRPGLAGSRPTQYF. CDR3 DNA: TGTGCCAGCAGACCTGGACTAGCGGGGAGTCGGCCGACCCAGTACTTC. The full variable domain, in which reference TRBV7-2 and TRBJ2-5 provide the parts outside the CDR3, is GAGVSQSPSNKVTEKGKDVELRCDPISGHTALYWYRQSLGQGLEFLIYFQGNSAPDKSGLPSDRFSAERTGGSVSTLTIQRTQQEDSAVYLCASRPGLAGSRPTQYFGPGTRLLVL.

This clone was counted a few times. This sequence joins TRBV5-4 and TRBJ1-1, with D tentatively TRBD1 (5 bases). CDR3 length: 14 residues. Trimming took off 2 bases at V and 6 bases at J, with 14 bases between the two ends. CDR1 and CDR2 (germline): SGHNT, YYREEE (reference sequence). The CDR3 region has the DNA TGTGCCAGCAGCTTTTCGGCAGGGAGGGCTGAAGCTTTCTTT. Encoded protein: CASSFSAGRAEAFF.

The chain has TRBV9 and TRBJ2-5, with a tentative D call TRBD2 (5 bases). Trimming stripped 4 bases from V and 3 bases from J, with 13 bases between. CDR1 and CDR2 (germline): SGDLS, YYNGEE. The CDR3 contains 14 residues. CDR3 region: CASSLEGSKETQYF. The CDR3 DNA reads as TGTGCCAGCAGCCTCGAGGGCTCTAAAGAGACCCAGTACTTC.

The chain carries TRBV29-1 and TRBJ1-1; D remains ambiguous. V lost 4 bases to trimming and J lost 3 bases, with 9 bases between them. From germline, CDR1 is SQVTM and CDR2 ANQGSEA. The CDR3 is 12 residues long. DNA of the CDR3: TGCAGCGTTGCGTCGGGTGACACTGAAGCTTTCTTT. Protein product: CSVASGDTEAFF.

The chain employs TRBV3-1 (or the pseudogene TRBV3-2) and TRBJ1-1, with D possibly matching TRBD1 (5 bases). The germline V gene has CDR1 LGHDT and CDR2 YNNKEL (reference sequence). The CDR3 length is 15 residues. V lost 4 bases and J lost 3, with 15 bases in between. CDR3 amino acids: CASSPTGVLHTEAFF. The CDR3 nucleotides are TGTGCCAGCAGCCCGACGGGGGTCTTACACACTGAAGCTTTCTTT.

V gene TRBV19 combines with J gene TRBJ1-6; 7 bases are a match to TRBD1. Per germline, CDR1 LNHDA and CDR2 SQIVND (reference sequence). The J segment lost 5 bases and the V segment lost 1 base, leaving 5 bases of the junction unmatched. The CDR3 extends over 16 amino acids. CDR3 nucleotide sequence: TGTGCCAGTAGTATAGCTGGGACAGAAAATAATTCACCCCTCCACTTT. It is translated as CASSIAGTENNSPLHF.

The chain couples TRBV23-1 to TRBJ2-4; no reliable D call. TRBV23-1 is given ORF status, its function remaining uncertain. The ends were cut back, 8 bases at V and 9 bases at J, with 20 bases in the middle. The length of the CDR3 is 14 residues. This CDR3 reads CASHPEARLGIQYF. The CDR3 nucleotides are TGCGCCAGCCACCCCGAGGCCCGGCTGGGCATTCAGTACTTC.

The rearrangement uses TRBV7-9 and TRBJ2-2; D gene ambiguous. The CDR3 spans 12 residues. Trimming removed 5 bases from V and 8 bases from J, with 9 bases in between. Germline V CDR1 and CDR2: SEHNR, FQNEAQ (reference sequence). The CDR3 DNA is TGTGCCAGCAGCCCAGAAGTTGGGGAGCTGTTTTTT. It translates to CASSPEVGELFF.

This rearrangement joins TRBV10-3 to TRBJ1-1; TRBD1 agrees at 8 bases. V dropped 10 bases and J dropped 5; count of bases not matched to a gene: 6. This CDR3 contains 12 residues. The germline V gene encodes CDR1 ENHRY and CDR2 SYGVKD. The CDR3 DNA reads TGTGCCACGACAGGGGCCGGGACTGAAGCTTTCTTT. Encoded protein: CATTGAGTEAFF.

CDR3 sequence reads: CASSLDRGWNIQYF. CDR3 bases: TGTGCCAGCAGCTTGGACAGGGGCTGGAACATTCAGTACTTC. V gene TRBV5-5 combines with J gene TRBJ2-4; 7 bases fit TRBD1. V shed 0 bases and J 7 bases; nucleotides not matched to a gene: 4. The CDR3 runs to 14 residues. Germline CDR1 reads SGHKS; CDR2 reads YYEKEE (reference sequence).

This chain joins TRBV5-4 and TRBJ2-3; 10 bases are a match to TRBD2. The trim removed 4 bases at V and 8 bases at J, leaving 13 bases unmatched. This CDR3 is 16 amino acids long. In germline, CDR1 is SGHNT, CDR2 YYREEE (reference sequence). The CDR3 loop is CASSRPLAGAPVTQYF. The DNA of the CDR3 is TGTGCCAGCAGCCGCCCCCTAGCGGGGGCTCCCGTTACGCAGTATTTT.

The chain links TRBV19 to TRBJ2-1; TRBD1 aligns across 7 bases. With 9 bases clipped from V and 0 bases from J, the junction kept 11 bases outside the gene matches. The germline V gene has CDR1 LNHDA and CDR2 SQIVND (reference sequence). The CDR3 consists of 16 residues. The CDR3 here is CASQKGQLSSYNEQFF. CDR3 DNA: TGTGCCAGCCAGAAGGGACAGCTGAGCTCCTACAATGAGCAGTTCTTC.

This CDR3 is CASSPPGVAGNNEQFF. The CDR3 nucleotides are TGCGCCAGCAGCCCGCCGGGAGTAGCAGGAAACAATGAGCAGTTCTTC. The chain carries TRBV4-1 and TRBJ2-1, with D tentatively TRBD2 (6 bases). V was shortened by 4 bases and J by 5 bases, with 18 bases between the two germline ends. Germline V gene data show CDR1 as MGHRA and CDR2 as YSYEKL. The CDR3 extends over 16 amino acids.

This sequence joins TRBV15 and TRBJ2-1, with TRBD2 matching 10 bases. CDR3 size: 13 residues. After removal of 7 bases from V and 7 bases from J, the junction contained 4 bases not matched to a gene. From germline, CDR1 is LNHNV and CDR2 YYDKDF (reference sequence). CDR3 DNA: TGTGCCACCACAAGCGGGGGGGTGAATGAGCAGTTCTTC. It specifies CATTSGGVNEQFF.

The chain links TRBV5-1 to TRBJ2-3; TRBD2 matches 7 bases. The CDR3 spans 18 residues. Per the germline V gene, CDR1 is SGHRS and CDR2 is YFSETQ. Trimming took 2 bases from V and 0 from J; bases not matched to a gene: 12. The CDR3 region has the DNA TGCGCCAGCAGCTTAAATCCTAGCGGAGGGACTAGCACAGATACGCAGTATTTT. Translating gives CASSLNPSGGTSTDTQYF.

V usage is TRBV19 and J usage is TRBJ2-3; D not resolved. CDR3 size: 15 residues. Looked up from germline, CDR1 is LNHDA and CDR2 is SQIVND (reference sequence). The ends were cut back, 6 bases at V and 6 bases at J, with 19 bases in the middle. CDR3 coding DNA: TGTGCCAGTAGGTTCTATAGCAATATTGAGGATACGCAGTATTTT. This gives the protein CASRFYSNIEDTQYF.